A selection of T cell receptor beta chains follows, all from one sample in a study of human versus mouse CDR3 diversity and MHC coevolution. Measured with immunoSEQ multiplex PCR; TCRdb has only the in-frame clones, and not every one. The sample consists of about 81,000 clones, around 93% of them appearing once. Sequenced material: naive CD4+ T cells from blood. Every receptor here comes from a person between 25 and 70 years old in good health. Each CDR3 is given without its conserved first and last residue.

j_gene | v_gene | CDR3aa
TRBJ2-5 | TRBV6-5 | ASSYWGQGRETQY
TRBJ1-1 | TRBV2 | ASKQGELTEAF
TRBJ2-1 | TRBV28 | ASSFGGGDEQF
TRBJ2-2 | TRBV29-1 | SVGAGANTGELF
TRBJ1-2 | TRBV6-5 | ASIGTGDYGYT
TRBJ2-7 | TRBV5-1 | ASSLTPEGVGEQY
TRBJ2-7 | TRBV5-4 | ASSHGQYEQY
TRBJ2-7 | TRBV27 | ASSGGRQGTYEQY
TRBJ2-1 | TRBV30 | AWSGASGRGNEQF
TRBJ2-3 | TRBV28 | ASTRTGGYDTQY
TRBJ2-1 | TRBV19 | ASSIGASGGYNEQF
TRBJ2-1 | TRBV6-6 | ASTPLAGGFSNEQF
TRBJ2-7 | TRBV11-2 | ASSLRTSYEQY
TRBJ2-2 | TRBV12-5 | ASGPLPTGGGGELF
TRBJ1-4 | TRBV7-2 | ASGQTGATNEKLF
TRBJ2-7 | TRBV19 | ASMRTGTSYEQY
TRBJ1-3 | TRBV19 | ASGTGGHGGSGNTIY
TRBJ2-1 | TRBV7-3 | ASSLTRDSEQF
TRBJ2-1 | TRBV11-3 | ASSGRSSGNNEQF
TRBJ1-1 | TRBV7-9 | ASSLRGMNTEAF
TRBJ1-4 | TRBV7-6 | ASSFGGGNSEKLF
TRBJ2-1 | TRBV5-1 | ASSSLTSVDEQF
TRBJ2-1 | TRBV7-8 | ASSPGLAGTYNEQF
TRBJ1-2 | TRBV5-4 | ASSLDTNYGYT
TRBJ1-1 | TRBV10-3 | AISESTGQNTEAF
TRBJ2-1 | TRBV7-2 | ASSSGSSSYNEQF
TRBJ2-1 | TRBV5-6 | ASSFSGGGVYNEQF
TRBJ2-7 | TRBV12-5 | ASGLRGGPGEQY
TRBJ2-1 | TRBV7-3 | ASSTPTSGGVSSYNEQF
TRBJ1-2 | TRBV27 | ASSKQGERGYT
TRBJ2-7 | TRBV28 | ASSLQGYEQY
TRBJ2-2 | TRBV19 | ASSPGGRTGELF
TRBJ1-1 | TRBV27 | ASSGDRGNTEAF
TRBJ2-1 | TRBV7-2 | ASSSLGRRGEQF
TRBJ2-7 | TRBV11-1 | ASSIADRGTYEQY
TRBJ2-4 | TRBV10-3 | AISESGVKSKNIQY
TRBJ1-1 | TRBV7-2 | ASSLTRGHTEAF
TRBJ2-7 | TRBV5-1 | ATGPGQYEQY
TRBJ1-5 | TRBV27 | ASSPLRREGQPQH
TRBJ2-7 | TRBV19 | ASRRTGSGRAKWDEQY
. | TRBV6-5 | ASSYGTAARDEQY
TRBJ1-2 | TRBV6-1 | ASSEALGQYYGYT
TRBJ2-7 | TRBV30 | ACDRYEQY
TRBJ1-1 | TRBV9 | ASSSQVNTEAF